The 4 T cell receptor beta chains listed next were all sequenced from one sample in a study of control samples from healthy donors and cancer patients. The method was immunoSEQ multiplex PCR; TCRdb's version includes in-frame clones alone and lacks a portion of them. The sample has some 120,000 clones; around 86% are singletons. The sample was blood. The receptors stem from a man aged 35-49 years in good health.

Comment on this clone: A read error may produce the germline difference seen at one junction end. V and J are TRBV18 and TRBJ1-3; D is perhaps TRBD1 (5 bases). The CDR3 runs 12 residues. Germline V CDR1 and CDR2: KGHSH, LQKENI. This CDR3 is CASPPQENTIYF. The CDR3 DNA reads as TGTGCCAGCCCACCACAGGAAAACACCATATATTTT.

The gene calls are TRBV9 and TRBJ2-3; D is unresolved. The length of the CDR3 is 14 residues. Germline CDR1 is SGDLS and CDR2 is YYNGEE. Trimming pared 0 bases from V and 0 bases from J, leaving 5 bases between. The CDR3 is CASSVGYSTDTQYF. CDR3 sequence (DNA): TGTGCCAGCAGCGTAGGATACAGCACAGATACGCAGTATTTT.

The gene calls are TRBV2 and TRBJ1-1; 9 positions match TRBD1. The J segment lost 5 bases and the V segment lost 4 bases, leaving 5 bases of the junction unmatched. CDR3 size: 14 residues. The germline CDR1 and CDR2 sequences are SNHLY and FYNNEI. The CDR3 is CASSGRTGATEAFF. CDR3 DNA sequence: TGTGCCAGCAGTGGGAGGACAGGGGCGACTGAAGCTTTCTTT.

V is TRBV4-3 and J is TRBJ2-3, with D tentatively TRBD1 (6 bases). Trimming left V 4 bases short and J 1 base short, with 9 bases between. Per the germline V gene, CDR1 is LGHNA and CDR2 is YSLEER. The CDR3 loop spans 14 amino acids. The CDR3 DNA sequence: TGCGCCAGCAGCCGCCAGGGGCGCACAGATACGCAGTATTTT. It yields the protein CASSRQGRTDTQYF.